The rows below give T cell receptor beta chains drawn from one sample of a study of T-cell memory formation after mild COVID-19. TCRdb re-called the 5' RACE reads through MiXCR, storing one row per CDR3 protein. Among hundreds of thousands of distinct CDR3 sequences listed, 20% were seen once. The sample taken for sequencing was PBMCs or a T cell subset sorted from them (not recorded which). These TCRs come from an adult woman who had mild COVID-19 (a few samples of this study predate the infection). Cell type and time point are not known. Both conserved end residues are part of each CDR3. The order of the fields is clone size, V gene, CDR3 length, CDR3 protein. Size is omitted from some rows. Given values are once, few, many or a class for expanded clones.

. | TRBV12-3/TRBV12-4 | 15 | CASSLLVLGAGEQYF
. | TRBV4-1 | 16 | CASSQHPGTGKPGYTF
. | TRBV5-1 | 12 | CASSTQGYEQYF
. | TRBV30 | 18 | CAWLGGIDGVASGNTIYF
. | TRBV4-1 | 14 | CASSQGSGFYGYTF
. | TRBV18 | 12 | CASSPLNNEQFF
. | TRBV11-3 | 15 | CASSPTQGYNSPLHF
few | TRBV15 | 13 | CATSRAYTDTQYF
many | TRBV7-3 | 18 | CASSLTLGQSAGANVLTF
few | TRBV7-8 | 15 | CASSLEGGLYTEAFF
few | TRBV7-8 | 16 | CASSLGVLVSADTQYF
few | TRBV29-1 | 14 | CSVQEAGGTDTQYF
few | TRBV9 | 16 | CASSVDGRASTDTQYF
. | TRBV29-1 | 14 | CSVEDSGTTYEQYF
many | TRBV5-1 | 14 | CASSVTLGGDEQYF
. | TRBV6-5 | 13 | CASPWGGTDTQYF
. | TRBV7-9 | 12 | CATEGSPNEQFF
few | TRBV29-1 | 13 | CSVRGGYQETQYF
. | TRBV5-1 | 14 | CASSGGSLYNEQFF
. | TRBV12-3/TRBV12-4 | 15 | CASSSPDRVGTEAFF
many | TRBV7-2 | 12 | CASSSAGYEQYF
many | TRBV6-6 | 15 | CASSPLLASTDTQYF
. | TRBV30 | 16 | CAWSVGGVSGANVLTF
. | TRBV15 | 16 | CATSRGRGLVFDTQYF
. | TRBV15 | 14 | CATRSTGGRYGYTF
few | TRBV20-1 | 11 | CSAAGLLEAFF
. | TRBV29-1 | 14 | CSVESQRAYNEQFF
. | TRBV7-9 | 14 | CASSSRTPEGEQYF
. | TRBV6-5 | 11 | CASSSGNGYTF
. | TRBV6-2/TRBV6-3 | 11 | CASSTPVPQYF
. | TRBV12-3/TRBV12-4 | 19 | CASSDTDRGLVSSYNEQFF
. | TRBV7-2 | 13 | CASSSLFGETQYF
many | TRBV20-1 | 13 | CSARVLAADTQYF
. | TRBV5-1 | 14 | CASSGGERATEAFF
. | TRBV20-1 | 14 | CSARGGAPSNEQFF